This T cell receptor beta chain was obtained from a study of T cells in Graves' hyperthyroidism and ophthalmopathy. The study's findings and limits: Within blood appeared most thyroid clonotypes that had expanded above 0.001.

Stable hyperthyroidism: no ophthalmopathy progression over 18 months of follow-up. Diagnostic assessment was based on clinical symptoms, serum thyroxine and TRAb, thyroid ultrasound and orbital computed tomography. A remark on this clonotype: The antigen is not known.

This CDR3 has 10 residues. The V gene's germline CDR1 is DFQATT and CDR2 SNEGSKA (reference sequence). RNA transcripts served as the template for amplifying TCR beta CDR3 regions. During a first-round RT-PCR of the TCR CDR3, the HTBI primer set was used. Each CDR3 protein is one row after TCRdb ran MiXCR on the multiplex PCR reads. The data show roughly 380,000 distinct CDR3 sequences, with about 20% seen just once and approximately 4% held by the top ten. J is TRBJ2-5 and V is TRBV20-1; D ambiguous. The sequenced sample consisted of blood. The clonotype was recovered from a woman aged 18-30 years with Graves' hyperthyroidism. The CDR3 region has the DNA TGCAGCCCAAAGGAAGAGACCCAGTACTTC. Its protein is CSPKEETQYF.